The source of this TCR beta chain is a study of human CD8 memory T cell subsets. Findings of the study overall: The study sequenced T cell receptor beta chains alone. Chao1 was used to estimate diversity, and its estimates suggested stem-like memory T cells were more diverse than precursor exhausted T cells. The T cell repertoires of the stem-like memory and precursor exhausted subsets exhibited minimal overlap with one another.

Production of TCR beta libraries used UMI-labeled 5' RACE as the method. TCRdb reprocessed the 5' RACE reads, with one entry per CDR3 protein and no DNA. This table lists 8,500 to 14,000 distinct CDR3 sequences. To note about this clonotype: Its antigen remains unidentified.

Healthy donors' buffy coats supplied the PBMC. This CDR3 spans 14 amino acids. The germline V gene has CDR1 LGHNA and CDR2 YSLEER. The source of this sequence is a human donor in good health. Material: CD8+ T cells from PBMCs. V and J are TRBV4-3 and TRBJ2-3; TCRdb's D gene call, TRBD1, goes unchecked for lack of DNA. The CDR3 sequence is CASSQELTGRTQYF.